Presented here are 2 T cell receptor beta chains from one specimen sequenced in a study of OX40 agonist ivuxolimab in advanced cancers. Measured with immunoSEQ multiplex PCR; TCRdb has only the in-frame clones, and not every one. The sample has roughly 53,000 clones; 84% are singletons. The sequenced sample was CD4+ or CD8+ T cells sorted from blood, obtained in a trial of the OX40 agonist ivuxolimab. Receptors were obtained from an adult with an advanced solid tumor such as melanoma, head and neck, liver or kidney cancer.

This chain connects TRBV4-2 to TRBJ2-5; 10 nucleotides agree with TRBD2. Germline CDR1 and CDR2: LGHNA and YNFKEQ. J was trimmed by 5 bases and V by 0 bases; bases with no gene match: 9. The CDR3 totals 17 residues. CDR3 in DNA: TGTGCCAGCAGCCAAGATTCGGTAGCGGGAGGATCTGAGACCCAGTACTTC. It specifies CASSQDSVAGGSETQYF.

The chain is built from TRBV7-2 and TRBJ2-5; D may be TRBD2 (6 bases). The J call may be wrong; the DNA end is better matched by TRBJ2-7. Germline V CDR1 and CDR2: SGHTA, FQGNSA. The CDR3 totals 14 residues. CDR3 protein: CASSLGGSIYEQYF. In nucleotides, the CDR3 is TGTGCCAGCAGCTTGGGGGGAAGTATCTACGAGCAGTACTTC.